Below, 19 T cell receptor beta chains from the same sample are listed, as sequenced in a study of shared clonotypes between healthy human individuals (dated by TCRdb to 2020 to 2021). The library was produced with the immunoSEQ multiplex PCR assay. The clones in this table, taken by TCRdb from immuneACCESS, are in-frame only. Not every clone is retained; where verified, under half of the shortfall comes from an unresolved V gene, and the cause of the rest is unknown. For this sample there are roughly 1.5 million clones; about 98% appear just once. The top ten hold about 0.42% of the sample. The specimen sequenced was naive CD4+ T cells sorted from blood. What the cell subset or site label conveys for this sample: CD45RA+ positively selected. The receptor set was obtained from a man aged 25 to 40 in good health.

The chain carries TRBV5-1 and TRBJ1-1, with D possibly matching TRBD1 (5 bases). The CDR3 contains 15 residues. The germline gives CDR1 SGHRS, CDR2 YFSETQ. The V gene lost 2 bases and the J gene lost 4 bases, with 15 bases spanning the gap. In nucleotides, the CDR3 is TGCGCCAGCAGCTTCTGGTCCGCAGGGACCACTGAAGCTTTCTTT. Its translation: CASSFWSAGTTEAFF.

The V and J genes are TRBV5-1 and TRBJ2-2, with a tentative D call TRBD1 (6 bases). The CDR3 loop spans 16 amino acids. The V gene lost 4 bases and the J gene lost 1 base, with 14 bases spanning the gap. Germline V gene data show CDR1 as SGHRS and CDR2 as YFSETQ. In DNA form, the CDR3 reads TGCGCCAGCAGCCAAAACAGGGAAGTGAACACCGGGGAGCTGTTTTTT. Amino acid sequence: CASSQNREVNTGELFF.

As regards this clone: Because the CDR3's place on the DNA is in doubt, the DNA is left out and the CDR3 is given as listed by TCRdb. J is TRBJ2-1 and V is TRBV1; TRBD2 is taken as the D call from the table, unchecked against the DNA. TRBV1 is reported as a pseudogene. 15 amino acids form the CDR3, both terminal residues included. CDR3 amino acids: CTSSVGGGTYNEQFF.

CDR3 residues: CASSLVPGGSSYNEQFF. For the CDR3, the DNA is TGCGCCAGCAGCTTGGTCCCCGGCGGGAGCTCCTACAATGAGCAGTTCTTC. The rearrangement joins TRBV5-1 to TRBJ2-1; 7 nucleotides align to TRBD2. The CDR3 is made up of 17 amino acids. Germline-derived CDR1 and CDR2 are SGHRS and YFSETQ. The trim removed 0 bases at V and 0 bases at J, leaving 6 bases unmatched.

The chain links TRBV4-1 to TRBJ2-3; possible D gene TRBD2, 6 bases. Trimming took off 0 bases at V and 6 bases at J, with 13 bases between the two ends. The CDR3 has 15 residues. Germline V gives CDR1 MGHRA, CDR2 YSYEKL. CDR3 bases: TGCGCCAGCAGCCAAGAGGGAGGACGCCAGGATACGCAGTATTTT. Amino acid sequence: CASSQEGGRQDTQYF.

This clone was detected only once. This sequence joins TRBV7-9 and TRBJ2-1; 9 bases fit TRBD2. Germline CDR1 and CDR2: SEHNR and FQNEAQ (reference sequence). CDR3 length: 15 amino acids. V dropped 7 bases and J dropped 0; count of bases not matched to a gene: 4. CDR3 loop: CASIHSGSSYNEQFF. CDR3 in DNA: TGTGCCAGCATCCATAGCGGGAGCTCCTACAATGAGCAGTTCTTC.

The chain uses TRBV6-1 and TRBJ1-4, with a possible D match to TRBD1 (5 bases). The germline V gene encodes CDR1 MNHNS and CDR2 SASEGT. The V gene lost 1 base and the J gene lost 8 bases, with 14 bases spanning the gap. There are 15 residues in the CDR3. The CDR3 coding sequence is TGTGCCAGCAGTGAAGTGGGCAGGGCTGGAGAAAAACTGTTTTTT. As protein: CASSEVGRAGEKLFF.

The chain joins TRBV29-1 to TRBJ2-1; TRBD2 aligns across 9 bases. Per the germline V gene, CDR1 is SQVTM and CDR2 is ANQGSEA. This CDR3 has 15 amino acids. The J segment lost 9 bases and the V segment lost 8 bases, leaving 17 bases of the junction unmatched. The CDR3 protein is CSQPLREGGKSEQFF. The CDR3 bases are TGCAGCCAACCCTTGCGGGAGGGCGGAAAGAGTGAGCAGTTCTTC.

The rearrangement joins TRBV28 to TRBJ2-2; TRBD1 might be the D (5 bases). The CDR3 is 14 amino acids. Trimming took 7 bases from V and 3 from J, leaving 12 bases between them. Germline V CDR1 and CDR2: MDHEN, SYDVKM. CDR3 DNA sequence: TGTGCCAGCACCTACAGGTGGGACACCGGGGAGCTGTTTTTT. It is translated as CASTYRWDTGELFF. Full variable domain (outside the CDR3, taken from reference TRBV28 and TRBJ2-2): DVKVTQSSRYLVKRTGEKVFLECVQDMDHENMFWYRQDPGLGLRLIYFSYDVKMKEKGDIPEGYSVSREKKERFSLILESASTNQTSMYLCASTYRWDTGELFFGEGSRLTVL.

CDR3 protein: CASSVGASGSVETQYF. CDR3 nucleotides: TGTGCCAGCAGCGTAGGAGCTAGCGGGAGTGTAGAGACCCAGTACTTC. The chain links TRBV9 to TRBJ2-5, with 10 bases aligning to TRBD2. V was clipped by 0 bases and J by 4 bases; unmatched bases: 6. CDR1 SGDLS and CDR2 YYNGEE come from the germline V gene. The CDR3 contains 16 residues.

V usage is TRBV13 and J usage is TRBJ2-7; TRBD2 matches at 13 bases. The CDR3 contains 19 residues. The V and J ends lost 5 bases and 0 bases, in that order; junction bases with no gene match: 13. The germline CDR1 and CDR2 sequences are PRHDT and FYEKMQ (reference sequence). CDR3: CASSQSTGGLAGSSYEQYF. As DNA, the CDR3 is TGTGCCAGCAGCCAATCGACAGGGGGACTAGCGGGATCCTCCTACGAGCAGTACTTC.

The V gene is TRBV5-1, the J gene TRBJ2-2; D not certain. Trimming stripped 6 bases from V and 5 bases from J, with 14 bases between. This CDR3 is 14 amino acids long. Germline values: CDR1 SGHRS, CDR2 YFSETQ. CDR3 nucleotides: TGCGCCAGCACCGATACCTTGGGTACCGGGGAGCTGTTTTTT. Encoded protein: CASTDTLGTGELFF.

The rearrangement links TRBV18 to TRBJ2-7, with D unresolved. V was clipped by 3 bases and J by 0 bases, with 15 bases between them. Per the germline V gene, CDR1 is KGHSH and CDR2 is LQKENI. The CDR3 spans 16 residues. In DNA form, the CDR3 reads TGTGCCAGCTCACCTAAACCATATTTGGACTCCTACGAGCAGTACTTC. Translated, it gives CASSPKPYLDSYEQYF.

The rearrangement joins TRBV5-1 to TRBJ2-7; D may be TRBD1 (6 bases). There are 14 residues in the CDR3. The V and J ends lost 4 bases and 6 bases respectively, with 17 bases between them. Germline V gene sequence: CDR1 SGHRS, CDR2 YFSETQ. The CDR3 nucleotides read TGCGCCAGCAGCGAAGTCACAGGGCGATCCGAGCAGTACTTC. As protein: CASSEVTGRSEQYF.

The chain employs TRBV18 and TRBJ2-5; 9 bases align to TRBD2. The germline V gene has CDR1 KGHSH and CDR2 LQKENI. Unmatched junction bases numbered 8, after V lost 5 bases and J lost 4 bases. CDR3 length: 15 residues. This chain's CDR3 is CASSSLAGLRETQYF. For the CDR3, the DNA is TGTGCCAGCTCATCCCTAGCGGGGTTGAGAGAGACCCAGTACTTC. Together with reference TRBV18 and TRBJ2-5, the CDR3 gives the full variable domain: NAGVMQNPRHLVRRRGQEARLRCSPMKGHSHVYWYRQLPEEGLKFMVYLQKENIIDESGMPKERFSAEFPKEGPSILRIQQVVRGDSAAYFCASSSLAGLRETQYFGPGTRLLVL.

CDR3 sequence: CASSQGPPSGSGNTIYF. The CDR3 DNA sequence: TGTGCCAGCAGCCAAGGCCCTCCATCCGGTTCTGGAAACACCATATATTTT. The chain uses TRBV4-2 and TRBJ1-3; the D is unclear. The V gene lost 1 base and the J gene lost 1 base, with 14 bases spanning the gap. There are 17 residues in the CDR3. The germline V gene has CDR1 LGHNA and CDR2 YNFKEQ.

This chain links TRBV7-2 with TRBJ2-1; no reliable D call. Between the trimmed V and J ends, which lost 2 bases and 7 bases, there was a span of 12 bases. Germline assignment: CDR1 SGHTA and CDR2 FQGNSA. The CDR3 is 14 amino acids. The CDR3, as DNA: TGTGCCAGCAGCTTACCGACTGTAGGAAATGAGCAGTTCTTC. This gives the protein CASSLPTVGNEQFF.

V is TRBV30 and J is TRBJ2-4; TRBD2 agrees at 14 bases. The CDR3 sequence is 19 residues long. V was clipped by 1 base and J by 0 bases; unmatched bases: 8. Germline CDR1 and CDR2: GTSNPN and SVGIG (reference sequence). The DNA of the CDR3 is TGTGCCTGGAGTGCCAGACTAGCGGGAGGGCCTCGAGCCAAAAACATTCAGTACTTC. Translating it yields CAWSARLAGGPRAKNIQYF.

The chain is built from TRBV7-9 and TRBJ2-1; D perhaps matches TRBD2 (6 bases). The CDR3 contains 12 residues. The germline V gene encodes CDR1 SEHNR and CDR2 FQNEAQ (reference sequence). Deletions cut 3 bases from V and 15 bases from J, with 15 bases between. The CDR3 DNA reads TGTGCCAGCAGCTTGGCGGGGCGCGGGACGTTCTTC. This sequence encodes CASSLAGRGTFF.